This TCR beta chain appears in the sequencing data of a study of blood T cell repertoires in COVID-19. Trimming took 5 bases from V and 1 from J, leaving 11 bases between them. There are 15 residues in the CDR3. Looked up from germline, CDR1 is LNHDA and CDR2 is SQIVND (reference sequence). The protocol was immunoSEQ multiplex PCR, while the TCRdb copy is restricted to in-frame clones and leaves out a portion. The repertoire holds about 140,000 clones, with around 82% as singletons. The sequenced sample consisted of peripheral blood. The chain carries TRBV19 and TRBJ2-2; possibly TRBD1 for D (5 bases). The sequence was obtained from an older woman with acute or convalescent COVID-19. The CDR3 bases are TGTGCCAGTAGTCCAGGGTCAGTGAACACCGGGGAGCTGTTTTTT. Its translation is CASSPGSVNTGELFF.